This TCR beta chain was recorded in a study of T cells in women clearing cervical HPV infection. Study-wide background: Controls were women whose single incident HPV16 infection cleared within 12 months without precancer or cancer. For cases, blood was sampled a median approximately 150 days after lesion detection, interquartile range roughly 80 to 200 days.

The germline gives CDR1 GTSNPN, CDR2 SVGIG (reference sequence). The length of the CDR3 is 14 residues. Genomic DNA, averaging around 1,200 ng per sample, yielded TCR beta CDR3 via immunoSEQ. Sequencing used immunoSEQ multiplex PCR; TCRdb keeps in-frame clones, though not all of them. The repertoire table contains 30,000 or so clones. Comments on this clone: The read stops 3 residues short of the end of the CDR3; the missing end is completed from the germline J gene.

MY09/MY11 PCR detected cervical HPV DNA; dot-blot assigned genotypes. The genes are TRBV30 and TRBJ2-3, with a tentative D call TRBD2 (6 bases). The source is a woman aged 18-70 years with a cervical HPV16 infection that either progressed to CIN3+ or cleared (not recorded which). The sequenced sample was blood buffy coat. The chain's CDR3 is CAWSARTIQETQYF. Partial CDR3 DNA: TGTGCCTGGAGTGCTCGGACTATTCAAGAGACG.